The source of this TCR beta chain is a study of OX40 agonist ivuxolimab in advanced cancers. Across the whole study: It was permissible to have had prior anti-PD-1, anti-PD-L1 or anti-CTLA-4 therapy, and around 40% had some.

Concerning this clone itself: The antigen remains unidentified.

Sequenced by immunoSEQ multiplex PCR; TCRdb stores in-frame clones only, minus some. The table records about 69,000 clones, about nine tenths of them present only once. Germline trimming cut 1 base from V and 2 bases from J; bases unmatched to any gene: 15. CDR3 length: 19 residues. CDR1 and CDR2 from the germline V gene are LGHNA and YNFKEQ. The timepoints at which blood was sampled were baseline, cycle 4 day 1, and cycle 7 day 1. Findings of the study overall: At 0.1 to 3.0 mg/kg, CD4+ and CD8+ blood T cells expanded clonally by week 6. On average, CD8+ T cells showed a greater number of expanded clones than CD4+.

This sequence joins TRBV4-2 and TRBJ2-7; 9 nucleotides agree with TRBD2. Here the sequenced sample was CD4+ or CD8+ T cells sorted from blood, taken in a trial of the OX40 agonist ivuxolimab. This TCR derives from an adult with an advanced solid tumor such as melanoma, head and neck, liver or kidney cancer. The CDR3 coding sequence is TGTGCCAGCAGCCAAGTTCCGGGACTAGCAAAATACCTAACCTACGAGCAGTACTTC. It is translated as CASSQVPGLAKYLTYEQYF.